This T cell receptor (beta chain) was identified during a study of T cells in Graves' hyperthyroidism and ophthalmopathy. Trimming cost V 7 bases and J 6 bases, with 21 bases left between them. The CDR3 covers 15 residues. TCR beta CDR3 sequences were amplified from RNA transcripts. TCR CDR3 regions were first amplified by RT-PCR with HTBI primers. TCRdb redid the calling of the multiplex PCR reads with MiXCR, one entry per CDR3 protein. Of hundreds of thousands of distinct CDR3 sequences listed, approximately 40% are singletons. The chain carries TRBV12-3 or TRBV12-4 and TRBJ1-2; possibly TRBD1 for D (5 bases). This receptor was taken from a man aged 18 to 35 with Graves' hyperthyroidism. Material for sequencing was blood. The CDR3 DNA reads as TGTGCCAGCAAACGCGTTGGAGGGGCAAGGAATGGCTACACCTTC. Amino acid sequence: CASKRVGGARNGYTF.